The 6 T cell receptor beta chains in this list originate from one sample, sequenced in a study of T cell responses to AZD1222 COVID-19 vaccine. Libraries were prepared by immunoSEQ multiplex PCR; TCRdb keeps only in-frame clonotypes and omits some of them. The data show 100,000 or so clones, with roughly 90% seen just once and 2% to 3% held by the top ten. The sample consisted of peripheral blood, taken on day 0 of AZD1222 vaccination. The receptors originated from an adult in good health.

The chain carries TRBV7-9 and TRBJ1-5; a weak D match, TRBD1 (5 bases). V was clipped by 6 bases and J by 9 bases, with 24 bases between them. The CDR3 spans 16 residues. The germline gives CDR1 SEHNR, CDR2 FQNEAQ (reference sequence). The CDR3 DNA follows: TGTGCCAGCAGATATCGGGGACTGAATAACCAATGGCCCCAGCATTTT. It is translated as CASRYRGLNNQWPQHF.

The chain employs TRBV6-2 or TRBV6-3 and TRBJ2-3; D is unresolved. From germline, CDR1 is MNHEY and CDR2 SVGEGT. CDR3 length: 12 amino acids. The germline V and J ends were trimmed by 2 bases and 5 bases, with 5 bases remaining between them. CDR3 DNA sequence: TGTGCCAGCAGTTACCGGCGAGATACGCAGTATTTT. It yields the protein CASSYRRDTQYF.

The table lists this clone with a count of one. The gene calls are TRBV11-3 and TRBJ1-2, with D uncertain. The CDR3 has 12 amino acids. The V end was cut by 3 bases, the J end by 8 bases, with 10 bases between. The germline CDR1 and CDR2 sequences are SGHNT and YENEEA. CDR3 sequence reads: CASSFVGGGYTF. The CDR3 DNA sequence: TGTGCCAGCAGCTTCGTCGGCGGAGGCTACACCTTC.

J is TRBJ2-1 and V is TRBV7-9, with D possibly TRBD2 on 6 matching bases. Trimming stripped 5 bases from V and 13 bases from J, with 18 bases between. The germline V gene has CDR1 SEHNR and CDR2 FQNEAQ (reference sequence). The CDR3 is 13 residues long. The chain's CDR3 is CASSLNRDSEQFF. The CDR3 region has the DNA TGTGCCAGCAGCCTCAATCGGGACTCCGAACAGTTCTTC. The full variable domain, rest sourced from reference TRBV7-9 and TRBJ2-1, is DTGVSQNPRHKITKRGQNVTFRCDPISEHNRLYWYRQTLGQGPEFLTYFQNEAQLEKSRLLSDRFSAERPKGSFSTLEIQRTEQGDSAMYLCASSLNRDSEQFFGPGTRLTVL.

This chain uses TRBV10-3 with TRBJ2-1; D is ambiguous. Per the germline V gene, CDR1 is ENHRY and CDR2 is SYGVKD. Trimming removed 6 bases from V and 6 bases from J, with 15 bases in between. The CDR3 runs to 14 residues. The CDR3 DNA is TGTGCCATCAGGAGCTTGGAAGTTTCCAATGAGCAGTTCTTC. It specifies CAIRSLEVSNEQFF.

This clone has a handful of counts. The chain employs TRBV5-1 and TRBJ2-1; the match to TRBD1 covers 11 bases. This CDR3 comprises 14 residues. The junction had 4 bases not matched to a gene; V was cut back by 5 bases and J by 6 bases. In germline, CDR1 is SGHRS, CDR2 YFSETQ. The CDR3 region is CASSPGTGGNEQFF. CDR3 nucleotide sequence: TGCGCCAGCAGTCCCGGGACAGGGGGCAATGAGCAGTTCTTC.